This T cell receptor (beta chain) was profiled in a study of brain T cells in children with intractable seizures (dated by TCRdb to 2020 to 2022). Turning to the overall study: A NanoString immunology panel was first used to screen resected brain tissue from some 51 pediatric epilepsy surgery cases for immune gene transcripts. Of the approximately 12 selected surgery cases, pre-surgery blood was also sequenced for eight, so four had brain tissue only.

Beyond this particular receptor, the publication reports: Because sequencing depth was different between pre-surgery and post-surgery blood, clones absent from the pre-surgery sample may reflect undersampling. Viral specificity was inferred solely from CDR3 sequence similarity, and the HCMV serostatus of the patients was not known.

CDR1 is given as SGHNT and CDR2 as YYREEE, both from the germline V gene (reference sequence). The CDR3 holds 16 amino acids from the cysteine to the phenylalanine. CDR3 DNA only is kept here, 48 bases in frame from base 1. Germline trimming amounts to 4 bases on V and 1 base on J, with 7 as the count of junction bases outside the gene matches. The label giving this sample's time point can be read as: resected brain tissue, or blood drawn just prior to surgery. The surgery cases with the highest brain T cell transcript signatures were chosen for TCR beta chain sequencing of brain tissue, and also of blood when blood was available. Patients had been treated with at least one anti-epileptic drug before surgery. TCR-sequenced patients were children with drug-resistant epilepsy due to tuberous sclerosis complex, focal cortical dysplasia, Rasmussen encephalitis or hemimegalencephaly. Blood samples were collected immediately before the epilepsy surgery. Bulk genomic DNA was extracted from unsorted brain tissue and whole blood with the Monarch genomic DNA purification kit.

Concerning this clone: Its antigen has not been determined. Base qualities are not provided; no much larger clone lies one nucleotide away.

The immunoSEQ assay was used to generate TCR beta chain sequences from genomic DNA. On the authors' methods: CDR3 sequences that did not begin with the conserved framework cysteine at position 104 were removed by hand. To get clonality, the normalized Shannon's Diversity Index was subtracted from one, giving values from 0 (maximal diversity) to 1 (oligoclonal). Differences in the frequency of the same CDR3 between samples, such as brain versus blood, were assessed with chi-squared comparison-of-proportions tests. Public clonotypes were found by searching immuneACCESS, and the VDJdb browser was used to assess similarity to known antiviral clonotypes. TCRdb's version of the immuneACCESS table is confined to in-frame rearrangements and falls short of the full clone set. An unresolved V gene accounts for under half of the shortfall where checked; the remainder is of unknown origin. V and J calls and clone size are given by that table; D and trimming were obtained from the DNA. Present in this sample are about 80,000 clones, around 91% of which were seen just once. Roughly 24% of the sample rests with the top ten.

The rearrangement combines TRBV5-4 with TRBJ2-3; the central 9 bases match TRBD1. The sequences come from peripheral blood, collected at surgery. This sequence was found in a girl aged 2-10 years with Rasmussen encephalitis and intractable seizures. The bases read TGTGCCAGCAGCCCGCCGGGACAGGGAGGCACAGATACGCAGTATTTT. This translates into CASSPPGQGGTDTQYF.